This T cell receptor (beta chain) emerged from a study of neurological immune-mediated disorders. Whole-study results and caveats: No sharing of CDR3 amino acid sequences was observed among expanded clones across subjects, suggesting private repertoires in all groups.

The length of the CDR3 is 15 residues. Germline values: CDR1 SGHRS, CDR2 YFSETQ. Trimming shortened V by 0 bases and J by 6 bases, and 15 bases separated the two germline ends. Source material was 2 million unsorted PBMCs, stored at -80 °C in RNAlater. A word on this clonotype: Its antigen is as yet unknown.

A single run covered 15-18 subjects with over 180 million TCR-beta sequences. MiXCR was run by TCRdb on the 5' RACE reads, yielding one entry per CDR3 protein. The data show about 59,000 distinct CDR3 sequences, with about an eighth seen just once and around a tenth held by the top ten. The specimen sequenced was PBMCs. The rearrangement joins TRBV5-1 to TRBJ1-2; D uncertain. This sequence was found in a woman in her sixties with HTLV-1-associated myelopathy (HAM/TSP). The CDR3, as DNA: TGCGCCAGCAGCTTGGCGCAGGCTACCTGGGATGGCTACACCTTC. Amino acids: CASSLAQATWDGYTF.